This passage covers 12 T cell receptor beta chains from one sample sequenced in a study of T cell responses to AZD1222 COVID-19 vaccine. Here immunoSEQ multiplex PCR was the method, and the copy in TCRdb shows in-frame clones only, minus some. The data hold 120,000 or so clones, with around 90% observed a single time. Sequenced here: peripheral blood, sampled 28 days after the second dose of the MenACWY control vaccine. The source is an adult who received the MenACWY meningococcal vaccine as a control.

The chain uses TRBV6-6 and TRBJ1-5; no firm D call. Looked up from germline, CDR1 is MNHNY and CDR2 is SVGAGI (reference sequence). Trimming took off 3 bases at V and 6 bases at J, with 6 bases between the two ends. The CDR3 has 12 residues. CDR3 sequence (DNA): TGTGCCAGCAGTTATTTACGTCAGCCCCAGCATTTT. It encodes CASSYLRQPQHF.

V usage is TRBV12-3 or TRBV12-4 and J usage is TRBJ2-1; 7 bases agree with TRBD1. Germline trimming cut 5 bases from V and 13 bases from J; bases unmatched to any gene: 11. The CDR3 has 13 residues. CDR3: CASSPFPQGPQFF. The CDR3 bases are TGTGCCAGCAGTCCGTTCCCACAGGGGCCCCAGTTCTTC.

This chain links TRBV19 with TRBJ1-5, with D uncertain. V lost 7 bases, J lost 2 bases, and 12 bases lay in between. CDR1 is LNHDA, CDR2 SQIVND, per germline (reference sequence). The CDR3 totals 14 residues. This chain's CDR3 is CASTEGRGNQPQHF. The CDR3, as DNA: TGTGCCAGTACCGAGGGTCGTGGCAATCAGCCCCAGCATTTT.

The chain employs TRBV6-1 and TRBJ2-7; 8 bases match TRBD1. CDR1 MNHNS and CDR2 SASEGT come from the germline V gene. V lost 1 base and J lost 1; bases outside the gene matches: 3. The CDR3 runs 15 residues. As DNA, the CDR3 is TGTGCCAGCAGTGAAGTTGGGACAGGATCCTACGAGCAGTACGTC. Its translation: CASSEVGTGSYEQYV.

J is TRBJ2-5 and V is TRBV7-2; D is tentatively TRBD1 or TRBD2 (5 bases each). CDR1 SGHTA and CDR2 FQGNSA come from the germline V gene. The V end was cut by 2 bases, the J end by 9 bases, with 13 bases between. This CDR3 spans 13 amino acids. CDR3 sequence: CASSLRWDAAQYF. CDR3 in DNA: TGTGCCAGCAGCTTAAGATGGGACGCGGCCCAGTACTTC.

The chain is built from TRBV2 and TRBJ2-2, with 7 bases lining up with TRBD1. This CDR3 region has 18 residues. J was trimmed by 3 bases and V by 6 bases; bases with no gene match: 16. CDR1 SNHLY and CDR2 FYNNEI come from the germline V gene. CDR3 bases: TGTGCCAGCAGGAAAGAGGACAGGTTTACCTTCTACACCGGGGAGCTGTTTTTT. It translates to CASRKEDRFTFYTGELFF.

The V and J genes are TRBV7-2 and TRBJ2-3, with D maybe TRBD1 (7 bases). Germline V CDR1 and CDR2: SGHTA, FQGNSA. The V and J ends lost 4 bases and 0 bases respectively, with 17 bases between them. This CDR3 is built from 17 residues. Here the CDR3 reads CASSSRDRPRSTDTQYF. The CDR3 DNA reads TGTGCCAGCAGCTCGCGGGACAGACCCCGAAGCACAGATACGCAGTATTTT.

This chain connects TRBV28 to TRBJ1-2; 11 bases match TRBD1. V trimming: 6 bases; J trimming: 4 bases; junction bases outside the gene matches: 7. CDR3 size: 15 residues. Per germline, CDR1 MDHEN and CDR2 SYDVKM. This CDR3 reads CASSPPGQGAYGYTF. For the CDR3, the DNA is TGTGCCAGCAGCCCACCCGGACAGGGGGCCTATGGCTACACCTTC.

This chain links TRBV28 with TRBJ1-3; TRBD1 agrees at 8 bases. The CDR3 contains 15 residues. The J segment lost 0 bases and the V segment lost 6 bases, leaving 4 bases of the junction unmatched. Per the germline V gene, CDR1 is MDHEN and CDR2 is SYDVKM. DNA for the CDR3: TGTGCCAGCAGGAACAGGGGGAGCTCTGGAAACACCATATATTTT. It codes for CASRNRGSSGNTIYF.

The rearrangement uses TRBV28 and TRBJ1-1; possible D gene TRBD1, 5 bases. Germline lookup yields CDR1 MDHEN and CDR2 SYDVKM. Trimming removed 9 bases from V and 7 bases from J, with 24 bases in between. The CDR3 is 15 amino acids. The CDR3 coding sequence is TGTGCCAGTTTTCTCCGGGGACCAGAGGCTGGTGAAGCTTTCTTT. This sequence encodes CASFLRGPEAGEAFF.

V usage is TRBV4-2 and J usage is TRBJ1-2; D call uncertain. Germline loops: CDR1 LGHNA, CDR2 YNFKEQ. The germline V and J ends were trimmed by 1 base and 4 bases, with 7 bases remaining between them. CDR3 length: 13 amino acids. The CDR3 sequence: CASSQAEAYGYTF. CDR3 DNA: TGTGCCAGCAGCCAAGCGGAGGCCTATGGCTACACCTTC.

The chain joins TRBV7-6 to TRBJ2-7, with D tentatively TRBD1 (6 bases). Trimming pared 2 bases from V and 3 bases from J, leaving 8 bases between. The CDR3 spans 13 residues. Germline values: CDR1 SGHVS, CDR2 FNYEAQ. The CDR3 protein is CASSLSGDYEQYF. CDR3 in DNA: TGTGCCAGCAGCTTATCAGGGGACTACGAGCAGTACTTC.